Presented here are 18 T cell receptor beta chains from one specimen sequenced in a study of cytomegalovirus exposure and HLA in healthy donors. The PCR employed 60 Vbeta primers together with 13 Jbeta primers. Sequencing was performed with immunoSEQ multiplex PCR; in TCRdb, only in-frame clones are kept and a portion is missing. The repertoire includes 90,000 to 150,000 clones, nearly 80% of them detected once, and 2.5% to 3.5% sits in the top ten. Sequencing input: PBMCs. The receptors were gathered from a woman aged 25 to 39 in good health and CMV-seropositive.

A single count supports this clone. CDR3 sequence: CSVQRQGSYEQYF. Here the CDR3 DNA reads TGCAGCGTGCAACGACAGGGGTCCTACGAGCAGTACTTC. J is TRBJ2-7 and V is TRBV29-1; TRBD1 agrees at 8 bases. Germline V gene data show CDR1 as SQVTM and CDR2 as ANQGSEA. After removal of 6 bases from V and 1 base from J, the junction contained 5 bases not matched to a gene. There are 13 residues in the CDR3.

V gene TRBV18 combines with J gene TRBJ2-2; D is possibly TRBD1 (5 bases). The V gene lost 2 bases and the J gene lost 5 bases, with 12 bases spanning the gap. The CDR3 covers 15 residues. Germline lookup yields CDR1 KGHSH and CDR2 LQKENI. CDR3: CASSPLQAETGELFF. The CDR3 coding sequence is TGTGCCAGCTCACCATTACAGGCCGAAACCGGGGAGCTGTTTTTT. Based on the CDR3 plus reference TRBV18 and TRBJ2-2, the full variable domain is NAGVMQNPRHLVRRRGQEARLRCSPMKGHSHVYWYRQLPEEGLKFMVYLQKENIIDESGMPKERFSAEFPKEGPSILRIQQVVRGDSAAYFCASSPLQAETGELFFGEGSRLTVL.

The chain is built from TRBV6-1 and TRBJ1-6, with 8 bases fitting TRBD1. CDR3 size: 15 residues. V was pared by 0 bases and J by 10 bases, with 5 bases of the junction left unmatched. Germline V gene sequence: CDR1 MNHNS, CDR2 SASEGT. CDR3 protein: CASSEAGQGPSPLHF. The CDR3 nucleotides are TGTGCCAGCAGTGAAGCCGGACAGGGTCCCTCACCCCTCCACTTT.

The chain joins TRBV2 to TRBJ1-1; D is perhaps TRBD1 (5 bases). Germline CDR1 is SNHLY and CDR2 is FYNNEI. Trimming pared 4 bases from V and 8 bases from J, leaving 20 bases between. The CDR3 sequence is 15 residues long. In DNA form, the CDR3 reads TGTGCCAGCAGTGGAAATACAGGCCGTATCACGGAAGCTTTCTTT. It translates to CASSGNTGRITEAFF.

The chain carries TRBV2 and TRBJ2-1, with 11 bases aligning to TRBD2. The ends lost 4 bases at V and 5 bases at J; junction bases unmatched: 4. This CDR3 is built from 15 residues. Germline lookup yields CDR1 SNHLY and CDR2 FYNNEI. The CDR3 is CASSGETSGDNEQFF. The CDR3 bases are TGTGCCAGCAGTGGGGAGACTAGCGGGGACAATGAGCAGTTCTTC.

This chain connects TRBV5-6 to TRBJ1-2; the D gene is possibly TRBD1 (5 bases). V shed 3 bases and J shed 2 bases, with 14 bases lying between them. Looked up from germline, CDR1 is SGHDT and CDR2 is YYEEEE. CDR3 length: 15 residues. The CDR3 nucleotides are TGTGCCAGCAGCTCTCTTTACAGGCAGAACTATGGCTACACCTTC. Its translation: CASSSLYRQNYGYTF.

This clone was found a few times. The gene calls are TRBV4-1 and TRBJ2-5, with 14 bases fitting TRBD2. This CDR3 spans 17 amino acids. Germline CDR1 and CDR2: MGHRA and YSYEKL. Unmatched junction bases numbered 8, after V lost 3 bases and J lost 5 bases. Here the CDR3 DNA reads TGCGCCAGCAGCCAGGGGACTAGCGGGGGCCTGGGGGAGACCCAGTACTTC. It codes for CASSQGTSGGLGETQYF.

The chain combines TRBV12-1 with TRBJ1-1; TRBD1, the table's D call, lacks a check against the DNA. TRBV12-1 is a known pseudogene. This CDR3 is built from 15 residues. Written as DNA, the CDR3 is TGTGCCAGCAGCTTTGCCGGCACAGGGGGCACTGAAGCTTTCTTT. Its protein product is CASSFAGTGGTEAFF.

The V and J genes are TRBV19 and TRBJ2-3; D perhaps matches TRBD2 (5 bases). Trimming removed 7 bases from V and 1 base from J, with 15 bases in between. The CDR3 consists of 15 residues. Germline V CDR1 and CDR2: LNHDA, SQIVND (reference sequence). CDR3 region: CASTPRDGGTDTQYF. The CDR3 nucleotides are TGTGCCAGTACCCCGAGGGATGGTGGCACAGATACGCAGTATTTT.

By proportion, this clone is medium-sized. The chain joins TRBV5-1 to TRBJ1-6, with D unresolved. Per germline, CDR1 SGHRS and CDR2 YFSETQ. V was shortened by 4 bases and J by 0 bases, with 11 bases between the two germline ends. The CDR3 extends over 16 amino acids. The chain's CDR3 is CASSLTPSSYNSPLHF. The CDR3 bases are TGCGCCAGCAGCCTCACGCCCAGCTCCTATAATTCACCCCTCCACTTT.

The chain couples TRBV10-3 to TRBJ2-5; 9 bases fit TRBD2. The CDR3 is made up of 15 amino acids. Germline V CDR1 and CDR2: ENHRY, SYGVKD. J lost 5 bases, V lost 8 bases, and 12 bases had no gene match. CDR3 in DNA: TGTGCCATCGGGGACTCGCGGGGGGGCCAGGAGACCCAGTACTTC. Protein: CAIGDSRGGQETQYF.

The rearrangement uses TRBV10-3 and TRBJ1-2, with D maybe TRBD1 (6 bases). The germline V and J ends were trimmed by 0 bases and 4 bases, with 12 bases remaining between them. The CDR3 has 15 amino acids. Germline-derived CDR1 and CDR2 are ENHRY and SYGVKD. CDR3 sequence reads: CAISESSGQSYGYTF. In DNA, the CDR3 is TGTGCCATCAGTGAGTCGAGCGGACAGAGCTATGGCTACACCTTC.

The gene calls are TRBV7-9 and TRBJ2-1; TRBD1 matches at 7 bases. Germline V gene lookup returns CDR1 SEHNR and CDR2 FQNEAQ (reference sequence). The length of the CDR3 is 14 residues. Losses at the gene ends were 5 bases for V and 1 base for J; bases not matched to a gene: 2. As DNA, the CDR3 is TGTGCCAGCAGCCCGGGACAGTCCTACAATGAGCAGTTCTTC. Protein: CASSPGQSYNEQFF. Based on the CDR3 plus reference TRBV7-9 and TRBJ2-1, the full variable domain is DTGVSQNPRHKITKRGQNVTFRCDPISEHNRLYWYRQTLGQGPEFLTYFQNEAQLEKSRLLSDRFSAERPKGSFSTLEIQRTEQGDSAMYLCASSPGQSYNEQFFGPGTRLTVL.

The chain has TRBV4-3 and TRBJ1-3; no clear D gene. This CDR3 spans 16 amino acids. V was trimmed by 0 bases and J by 0 bases, leaving 9 bases between them. Germline assignment: CDR1 LGHNA and CDR2 YSLEER. CDR3 sequence: CASSQELQSSGNTIYF. DNA of the CDR3: TGCGCCAGCAGCCAAGAATTACAGAGCTCTGGAAACACCATATATTTT.

The gene calls are TRBV25-1 and TRBJ1-6; a possible D gene is TRBD1 (5 bases). Per the germline V gene, CDR1 is MGHDK and CDR2 is SYGVNS. The CDR3 contains 15 residues. V was clipped by 4 bases and J by 5 bases, with 12 bases between them. CDR3: CASSAQGGNNSPLHF. In DNA form, the CDR3 reads TGTGCCAGCAGTGCCCAGGGAGGCAATAATTCACCCCTCCACTTT.

The rearrangement links TRBV15 to TRBJ2-7; a weak D match, TRBD2 (6 bases). Germline V CDR1 and CDR2: LNHNV, YYDKDF (reference sequence). The CDR3 is made up of 14 amino acids. V lost 0 bases and J 5 bases, leaving 11 bases between the germline ends. CDR3: CATSRDRPGDEQYF. For the CDR3, the DNA is TGTGCCACCAGCAGAGATAGGCCGGGGGACGAGCAGTACTTC.

This clone appeared a single time. This chain joins TRBV5-1 and TRBJ2-7; a possible D gene is TRBD2 (6 bases). Per the germline V gene, CDR1 is SGHRS and CDR2 is YFSETQ. V lost 0 bases to trimming and J lost 0 bases, with 10 bases between them. The CDR3 covers 15 residues. The CDR3: CASSLGTKVSYEQYF. In nucleotides, the CDR3 is TGCGCCAGCAGCTTGGGGACTAAAGTCTCCTACGAGCAGTACTTC.

The rearrangement joins TRBV13 to TRBJ2-3; 7 bases line up with TRBD2. V lost 4 bases and J lost 0; bases outside the gene matches: 4. Germline values: CDR1 PRHDT, CDR2 FYEKMQ (reference sequence). The CDR3 has 15 amino acids. In DNA, the CDR3 is TGTGCCAGCAGCTCAGGGACTACTAGCACAGATACGCAGTATTTT. Its translation is CASSSGTTSTDTQYF.